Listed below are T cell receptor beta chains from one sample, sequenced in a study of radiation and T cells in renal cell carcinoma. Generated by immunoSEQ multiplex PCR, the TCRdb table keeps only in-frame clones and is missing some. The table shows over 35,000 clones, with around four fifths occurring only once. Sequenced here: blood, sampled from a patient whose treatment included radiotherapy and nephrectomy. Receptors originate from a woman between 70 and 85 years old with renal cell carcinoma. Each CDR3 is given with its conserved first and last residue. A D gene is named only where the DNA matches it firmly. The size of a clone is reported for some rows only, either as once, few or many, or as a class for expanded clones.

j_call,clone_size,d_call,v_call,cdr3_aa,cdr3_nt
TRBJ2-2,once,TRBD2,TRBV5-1,CASSLELGQGGKNTGELFF,TGCGCCAGCAGCTTGGAGTTGGGTCAGGGAGGGAAAAACACCGGGGAGCTGTTTTTT
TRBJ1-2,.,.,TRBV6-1,CASSLLGADGYTF,TGTGCCAGCAGTCTTCTAGGCGCGGATGGCTACACCTTC
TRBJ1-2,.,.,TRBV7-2,CASSLAHRSYFYGYTF,TGTGCCAGCAGCTTAGCCCACCGATCATATTTCTATGGCTACACCTTC
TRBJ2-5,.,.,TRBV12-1,CASSFLDPQETQYF,TGTGCCAGCAGCTTTCTGGACCCCCAAGAGACCCAGTACTTC
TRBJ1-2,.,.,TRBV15,CATSNPRAVRYGYTF,TGTGCCACCAGCAACCCCCGTGCAGTACGCTATGGCTACACCTTC
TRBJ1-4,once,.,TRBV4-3,CASSPTKTGEKLFF,TGCGCCAGCAGCCCGACCAAGACAGGCGAAAAACTGTTTTTT
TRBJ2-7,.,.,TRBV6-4,CASSDSTQGEVSYEQYF,TGTGCCAGCAGTGACTCCACCCAGGGGGAGGTCTCCTACGAGCAGTACTTC
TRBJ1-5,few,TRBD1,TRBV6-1,CASSGVGGDQPQHF,TGTGCCAGCAGTGGGGTAGGGGGCGATCAGCCCCAGCATTTT
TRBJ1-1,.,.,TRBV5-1,CASSYLERGNTEAFF,TGCGCCAGCAGCTACCTCGAGAGGGGTAACACTGAAGCTTTCTTT
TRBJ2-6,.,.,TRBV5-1,CASSLLSSGANVLTF,TGCGCCAGCAGCTTGTTGAGCTCTGGGGCCAACGTCCTGACTTTC